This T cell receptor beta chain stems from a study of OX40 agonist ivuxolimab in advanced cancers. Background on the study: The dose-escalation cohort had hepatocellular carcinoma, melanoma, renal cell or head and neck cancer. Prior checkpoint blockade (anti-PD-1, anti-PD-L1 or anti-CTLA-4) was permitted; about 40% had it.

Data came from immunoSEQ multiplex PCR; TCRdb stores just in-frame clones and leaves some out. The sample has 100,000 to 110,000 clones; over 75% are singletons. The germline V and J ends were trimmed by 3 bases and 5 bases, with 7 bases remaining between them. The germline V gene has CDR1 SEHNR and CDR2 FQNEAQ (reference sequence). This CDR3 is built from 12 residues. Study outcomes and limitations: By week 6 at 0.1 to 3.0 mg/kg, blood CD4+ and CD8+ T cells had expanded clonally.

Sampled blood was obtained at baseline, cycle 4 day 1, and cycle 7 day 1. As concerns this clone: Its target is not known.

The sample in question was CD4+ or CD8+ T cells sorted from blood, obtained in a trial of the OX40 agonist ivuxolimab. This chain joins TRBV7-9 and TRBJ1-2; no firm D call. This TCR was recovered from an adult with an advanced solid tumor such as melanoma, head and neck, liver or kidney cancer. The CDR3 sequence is CASSFSEYGYTF. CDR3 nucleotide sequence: TGTGCCAGCAGCTTCTCGGAATATGGCTACACCTTC.